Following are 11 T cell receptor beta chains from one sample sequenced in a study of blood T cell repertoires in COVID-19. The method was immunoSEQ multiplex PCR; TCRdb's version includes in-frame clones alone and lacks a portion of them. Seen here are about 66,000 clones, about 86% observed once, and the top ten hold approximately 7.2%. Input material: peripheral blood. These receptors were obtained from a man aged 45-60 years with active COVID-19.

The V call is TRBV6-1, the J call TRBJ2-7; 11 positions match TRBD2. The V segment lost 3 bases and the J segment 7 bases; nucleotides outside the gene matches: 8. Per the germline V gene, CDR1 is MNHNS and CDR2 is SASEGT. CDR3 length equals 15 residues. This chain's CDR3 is CASSEVAGGPGEQYV. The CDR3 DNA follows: TGTGCCAGCAGTGAGGTAGCGGGAGGGCCAGGGGAGCAGTACGTC.

The CDR3 DNA reads as TGTGCCACCAGTGATGCGGACAGGGGGTACACCGGGGAGCTGTTTTTT. Protein product: CATSDADRGYTGELFF. J is TRBJ2-2 and V is TRBV24-1, with 10 bases identical to TRBD1. V lost 3 bases to trimming and J lost 3 bases; unmatched junction nucleotides: 3. The CDR3 contains 16 residues. Germline V lookup: CDR1 KGHDR, CDR2 SFDVKD.

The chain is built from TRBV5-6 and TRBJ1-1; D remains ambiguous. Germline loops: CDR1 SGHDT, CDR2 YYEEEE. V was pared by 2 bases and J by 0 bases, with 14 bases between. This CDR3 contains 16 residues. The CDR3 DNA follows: TGTGCCAGCAGCTTTCGGGAGTTGGGGATGAACACTGAAGCTTTCTTT. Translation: CASSFRELGMNTEAFF.

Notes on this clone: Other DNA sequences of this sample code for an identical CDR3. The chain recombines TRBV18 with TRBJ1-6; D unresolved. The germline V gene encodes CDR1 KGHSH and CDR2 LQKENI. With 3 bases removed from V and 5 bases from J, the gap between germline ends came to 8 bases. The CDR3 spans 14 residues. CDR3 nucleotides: TGTGCCAGCTCACCTTCAGGAAATAATTCACCCCTCCACTTT. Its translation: CASSPSGNNSPLHF. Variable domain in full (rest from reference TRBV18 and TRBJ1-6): NAGVMQNPRHLVRRRGQEARLRCSPMKGHSHVYWYRQLPEEGLKFMVYLQKENIIDESGMPKERFSAEFPKEGPSILRIQQVVRGDSAAYFCASSPSGNNSPLHFGNGTRLTVT.

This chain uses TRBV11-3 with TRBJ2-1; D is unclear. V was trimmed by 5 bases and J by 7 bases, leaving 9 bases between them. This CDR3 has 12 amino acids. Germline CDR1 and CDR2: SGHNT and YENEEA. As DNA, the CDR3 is TGTGCCAGCAGCCAGTTTATAAATGAGCAGTTCTTC. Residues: CASSQFINEQFF.

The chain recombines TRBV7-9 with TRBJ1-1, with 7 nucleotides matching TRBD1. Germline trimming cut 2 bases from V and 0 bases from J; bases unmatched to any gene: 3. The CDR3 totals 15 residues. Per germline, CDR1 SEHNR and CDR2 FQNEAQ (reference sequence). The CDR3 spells CASSLPTGMNTEAFF. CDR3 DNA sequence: TGTGCCAGCAGCTTACCGACAGGGATGAACACTGAAGCTTTCTTT.

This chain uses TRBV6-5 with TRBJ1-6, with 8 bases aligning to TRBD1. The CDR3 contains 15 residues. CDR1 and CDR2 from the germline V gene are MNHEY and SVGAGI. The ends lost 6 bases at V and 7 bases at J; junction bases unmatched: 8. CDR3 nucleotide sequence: TGTGCCAGCAGCTTCGGACAGGGAGGAAATTCACCCCTCCACTTT. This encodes CASSFGQGGNSPLHF.

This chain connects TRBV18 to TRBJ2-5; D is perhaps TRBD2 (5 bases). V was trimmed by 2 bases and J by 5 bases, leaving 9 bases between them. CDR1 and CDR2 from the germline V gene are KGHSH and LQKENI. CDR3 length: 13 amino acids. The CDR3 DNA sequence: TGTGCCAGCTCACCAATCCCGGGGGAGACCCAGTACTTC. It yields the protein CASSPIPGETQYF.

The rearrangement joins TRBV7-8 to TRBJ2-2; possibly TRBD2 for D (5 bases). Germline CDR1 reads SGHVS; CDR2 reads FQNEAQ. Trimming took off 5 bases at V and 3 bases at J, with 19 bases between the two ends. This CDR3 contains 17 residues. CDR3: CASSPGNGPRDTGELFF. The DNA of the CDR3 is TGTGCCAGCAGCCCCGGGAATGGGCCGAGGGACACCGGGGAGCTGTTTTTT.

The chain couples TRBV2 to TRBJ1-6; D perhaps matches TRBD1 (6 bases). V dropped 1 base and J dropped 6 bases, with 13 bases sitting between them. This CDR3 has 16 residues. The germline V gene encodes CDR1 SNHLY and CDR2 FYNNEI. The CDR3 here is CASSEEGRGTNSPLHF. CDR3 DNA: TGTGCCAGCAGTGAAGAGGGCAGGGGCACTAATTCACCCCTCCACTTT.

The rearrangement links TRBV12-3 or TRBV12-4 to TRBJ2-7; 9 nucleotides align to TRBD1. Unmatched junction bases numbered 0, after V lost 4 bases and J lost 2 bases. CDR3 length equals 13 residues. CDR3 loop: CASSWTGAYEQYF. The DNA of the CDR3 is TGTGCCAGCAGTTGGACAGGGGCCTACGAGCAGTACTTC.